One and the same sample provided the 22 T cell receptor beta chains below, sequenced in a study of T cell repertoires in cytomegalovirus infection. A single record per CDR3 protein comes from TCRdb applying MiXCR to the reads. The table has 250,000 to 300,000 distinct CDR3 sequences, over 8% seen once; the top ten hold roughly 16%. Source material: PBMCs. The receptor set was obtained from a human donor in good health (CMV status not recorded). Some clones in this sample may be carry-over from other donors' samples.

This clonotype was found many times. The chain is built from TRBV6-2 or TRBV6-3 and TRBJ2-5; 7 bases map to TRBD1. This CDR3 is built from 16 residues. Germline values: CDR1 MNHEY, CDR2 SVGEGT. V lost 2 bases to trimming and J lost 5 bases; unmatched junction nucleotides: 11. This CDR3 is CASSYPRTGLKETQYF. The CDR3 nucleotides read TGTGCCAGCAGTTACCCTAGGACAGGCTTGAAGGAGACCCAGTACTTC.

This clonotype was seen only a few times. CDR3: CASSLLGGVTEAFF. The CDR3 DNA reads TGTGCCAGCAGCTTACTTGGAGGGGTAACTGAAGCTTTCTTT. This chain uses TRBV7-3 with TRBJ1-1, with D possibly matching TRBD1 (5 bases). Per the germline V gene, CDR1 is SGHTA and CDR2 is FQGTGA. Trimming took 2 bases from V and 5 from J, leaving 12 bases between them. CDR3 size: 14 residues.

The rearrangement uses TRBV15 and TRBJ1-4, with 7 bases fitting TRBD1. The CDR3 is made up of 18 amino acids. V shed 0 bases, J shed 11 bases, and the junction held 18 bases outside the gene matches. Germline values: CDR1 LNHNV, CDR2 YYDKDF (reference sequence). This CDR3 reads CATSREQGVGTPGVKLFF. The CDR3, as DNA: TGTGCCACCAGCAGAGAGCAGGGGGTAGGAACACCCGGCGTGAAACTGTTTTTT.

This clonotype was counted many times. The gene calls are TRBV7-2 and TRBJ2-3; TRBD2 matches at 10 bases. The CDR3 has 15 residues. Germline-derived CDR1 and CDR2 are SGHTA and FQGNSA. V gave up 2 bases and J gave up 3 bases; unmatched junction bases: 2. The CDR3 reads CASSLRLAGTDTQYF. CDR3 nucleotide sequence: TGTGCCAGCAGCTTAAGACTAGCGGGTACAGATACGCAGTATTTT.

The chain carries TRBV29-1 and TRBJ2-7, with 10 bases aligning to TRBD1. With V trimmed by 4 bases and J by 6 bases, 6 bases remained unmatched. CDR3 length: 13 residues. Germline CDR1 and CDR2: SQVTM and ANQGSEA. The DNA for the CDR3 is TGCAGCGTTGGGGACAGGGGCGCTTTCGAGCAGTACTTC. Its translation is CSVGDRGAFEQYF.

The sample holds many counts of this clonotype. J is TRBJ1-2 and V is TRBV28, with D unresolved. V was shortened by 6 bases and J by 2 bases, with 10 bases between the two germline ends. The CDR3 consists of 13 residues. CDR1 and CDR2 from the germline V gene are MDHEN and SYDVKM. CDR3 nucleotide sequence: TGTGCCAGCAGGAGGTATTCAAACTATGGCTACACCTTC. Protein: CASRRYSNYGYTF.

This clonotype was observed a few times. The chain carries TRBV18 and TRBJ2-2; D is unresolved. Germline loops: CDR1 KGHSH, CDR2 LQKENI. The V end lost 0 bases, the J end lost 1 base, and 9 bases lay between the germline ends. The CDR3 consists of 16 residues. The CDR3 region has the DNA TGTGCCAGCTCACCACCAGTGGGGTGGAACACCGGGGAGCTGTTTTTT. Its protein is CASSPPVGWNTGELFF. The full variable domain, completed using reference TRBV18 and TRBJ2-2, is NAGVMQNPRHLVRRRGQEARLRCSPMKGHSHVYWYRQLPEEGLKFMVYLQKENIIDESGMPKERFSAEFPKEGPSILRIQQVVRGDSAAYFCASSPPVGWNTGELFFGEGSRLTVL.

The gene calls are TRBV28 and TRBJ1-1; TRBD1 is a possible D gene (6 bases). This CDR3 region has 14 residues. Germline loops: CDR1 MDHEN, CDR2 SYDVKM. V was pared by 7 bases and J by 1 base, with 13 bases between. The CDR3 is CASTRGNANTEAFF. The CDR3, as DNA: TGTGCCAGCACAAGGGGGAACGCGAACACTGAAGCTTTCTTT.

This chain links TRBV29-1 with TRBJ1-1, with D possibly matching TRBD1 (5 bases). Trimming took off 7 bases at V and 1 base at J, with 13 bases between the two ends. The germline gives CDR1 SQVTM, CDR2 ANQGSEA. The CDR3 length is 13 residues. As DNA, the CDR3 is TGCAGCGGGTGGGACGCCTCGAACACTGAAGCTTTCTTT. It specifies CSGWDASNTEAFF.

This clonotype was seen ten or more times. The chain recombines TRBV7-8 with TRBJ1-5; no definite D call. This CDR3 spans 14 amino acids. Germline V lookup: CDR1 SGHVS, CDR2 FQNEAQ. Trimming removed 0 bases from V and 5 bases from J, with 8 bases in between. CDR3 in amino acids: CASSLAGIDQPQHF. For the CDR3, the DNA is TGTGCCAGCAGCTTAGCAGGGATCGATCAGCCCCAGCATTTT.

This clonotype was seen ten or more times. The chain joins TRBV7-7 to TRBJ2-2; TRBD2 matches 7 bases. J gave up 5 bases and V 3 bases, and 3 bases lay outside the gene matches. Per the germline V gene, CDR1 is SSHAT and CDR2 is FNYEAQ (reference sequence). CDR3 length: 14 amino acids. The CDR3 sequence: CASSLGGRTGELFF. In nucleotides, the CDR3 is TGTGCCAGCAGCTTGGGAGGGCGGACCGGGGAGCTGTTTTTT.

The rearrangement links TRBV7-3 to TRBJ2-5; a possible D gene is TRBD2 (6 bases). The CDR3 is 15 residues long. The germline V gene has CDR1 SGHTA and CDR2 FQGTGA. Trimming cost V 5 bases and J 3 bases, with 16 bases left between them. CDR3 nucleotide sequence: TGTGCCAGCAGCCCAGGTGGGGGGTCCAAAGAGACCCAGTACTTC. Its protein product is CASSPGGGSKETQYF.

At least ten counts were recorded for this clonotype. The chain is built from TRBV19 and TRBJ1-5; D is unclear. Looked up from germline, CDR1 is LNHDA and CDR2 is SQIVND (reference sequence). The CDR3 spans 14 residues. Trimming removed 3 bases from V and 4 bases from J, with 10 bases in between. The CDR3 DNA reads as TGTGCCAGTAGTATCTCGGCAGCTAATCAGCCCCAGCATTTT. Its protein is CASSISAANQPQHF.

This clonotype was recorded at least ten times. The chain is built from TRBV7-2 and TRBJ1-3, with D uncertain. V was shortened by 6 bases and J by 1 base, with 7 bases between the two germline ends. This CDR3 region has 13 residues. Germline V gene lookup returns CDR1 SGHTA and CDR2 FQGNSA. CDR3 loop: CASRMESGNTIYF. Here the CDR3 DNA reads TGTGCCAGCAGAATGGAGTCTGGAAACACCATATATTTT.

This clonotype has more than one count but fewer than ten. CDR3 coding DNA: TGTGCCAGCAGTTACTCTCCTCAGGGGGCCTTGAACACTGAAGCTTTCTTT. Protein: CASSYSPQGALNTEAFF. J is TRBJ1-1 and V is TRBV6-6, with 8 bases lining up with TRBD1. The V gene end was trimmed by 0 bases and the J gene end by 0 bases; junction bases not matched to a gene: 6. The CDR3 contains 17 residues. Germline V gives CDR1 MNHNY, CDR2 SVGAGI (reference sequence).

This clonotype was counted ten times or more. This rearrangement joins TRBV6-6 to TRBJ2-5, with 11 bases matching TRBD2. The junction had 8 bases not matched to a gene; V was cut back by 4 bases and J by 4 bases. The CDR3 has 16 residues. Germline V CDR1 and CDR2: MNHNY, SVGAGI (reference sequence). CDR3 loop: CASSLQTTSGTETQYF. For the CDR3, the DNA is TGTGCCAGCAGTTTACAAACGACTAGCGGGACAGAGACCCAGTACTTC.

This clonotype came up many times. The rearrangement joins TRBV7-8 to TRBJ2-7; the D gene is possibly TRBD2 (7 bases). The CDR3 extends over 17 amino acids. Germline CDR1 and CDR2: SGHVS and FQNEAQ. V was shortened by 1 base and J by 5 bases, with 21 bases between the two germline ends. This CDR3 is CASSLGGGGGKGNEQYF. The CDR3, as DNA: TGTGCCAGCAGCTTAGGGGGGGGAGGGGGGAAAGGTAACGAGCAGTACTTC.

The V call is TRBV10-2, the J call TRBJ2-7, with 9 positions matching TRBD1. Germline lookup yields CDR1 WSHSY and CDR2 SAAADI. V dropped 6 bases and J dropped 4; count of bases not matched to a gene: 7. The CDR3 is 14 amino acids. CDR3 DNA sequence: TGCGCCAGCAGACCGGGACAGGGTCTTTACGAGCAGTACGTC. Translated, it gives CASRPGQGLYEQYV.

This clonotype came up many times. Written as DNA, the CDR3 is TGTGCCAGCAGTCGGGGACAGCGCAATGAGCAGTTCTTC. It is translated as CASSRGQRNEQFF. J is TRBJ2-1 and V is TRBV7-2; 7 positions agree with TRBD1. The CDR3 runs to 13 residues. Trimming removed 6 bases from V and 6 bases from J; junction bases left unmatched: 5. Germline V gene lookup returns CDR1 SGHTA and CDR2 FQGNSA.

This clonotype was seen repeatedly, ten times or more. This sequence joins TRBV12-3 or TRBV12-4 and TRBJ1-4; TRBD1 is a possible D gene (5 bases). Between the trimmed V and J ends, which lost 2 bases and 8 bases, there was a span of 12 bases. The CDR3 has 14 residues. CDR3 region: CASSLQGFEEKLFF. CDR3 nucleotides: TGTGCCAGCAGTTTACAGGGATTCGAGGAAAAACTGTTTTTT.

This clonotype was seen ten or more times. This chain joins TRBV10-3 and TRBJ2-3, with 10 bases fitting TRBD2. The CDR3 runs 16 residues. The junction had 4 bases not matched to a gene; V was cut back by 2 bases and J by 2 bases. The germline V gene has CDR1 ENHRY and CDR2 SYGVKD. The CDR3 reads CAISERSGRATDTQYF. The CDR3 region has the DNA TGTGCCATCAGTGAGAGAAGCGGGAGGGCCACAGATACGCAGTATTTT.

The chain joins TRBV12-3 or TRBV12-4 to TRBJ2-1; 11 nucleotides line up with TRBD2. The CDR3 runs 15 residues. Trimming at V came to 5 bases and at J to 5 bases, leaving 5 bases not matched to a gene. The CDR3 bases are TGTGCCAGCAGTCGAACTAGCGGGAGCCACAATGAGCAGTTCTTC. Amino acid sequence: CASSRTSGSHNEQFF.